The entry that follows covers one T cell receptor (beta chain) sequence. Its cognate antigen has yet to be identified. No base quality information exists; no much larger clone differs at one position. Reads for this sample came from an Illumina NovaSeq 6000. cDNA libraries for TCRalpha and TCRbeta were prepared by 5'RACE using constant-segment primers, with sample barcodes and unique molecular identifiers added. RNA was extracted from every sample with Trizol reagent. Amplification of the libraries took two PCR steps, and the second step added a second sample barcode plus Illumina TruSeq adapters. The libraries were sequenced on an Illumina NovaSeq using 2 x 150 bp paired-end reads. As for the authors' bioinformatics: The reads were demultiplexed and collapsed into UMI-guided consensus sequences using migec v1.2.7. Using mixcr v2.1.11, UMI consensuses were aligned to TRA and TRB V and J templates and then assembled into clonotypes. Clonotypes were classified as expanded or contracted when called significant by both edgeR and NoisET, with noise models trained on biological replicates. edgeR calls used a false discovery rate-adjusted p below 0.01 and a log2 fold-change threshold of 1. PCA with hierarchical clustering of max-normalized trajectories of the 1000 most abundant clonotypes was used as exploratory dynamics analysis. Separately sequenced CD4+ and CD8+ repertoires were used to assign a CD4 or CD8 phenotype to each responding clone. TCRdb ran its own pipeline on the public reads, namely fastp trimming at Q25 and MiXCR clone calling, and kept in-frame beta chains. Each CDR3 protein gets just one entry, which takes the most common genes and DNA from the rows behind it. TCRdb, rather than the study authors, made the V and J calls. The sample table shows almost 550,000 distinct CDR3 sequences, and about 20% are seen once. In total, the top ten clones hold around 13% of the sample.

The sample is drawn from a study of T-cell memory formation after mild COVID-19 (dated by TCRdb to the early 2020s). Regarding the complete study: Most TCR sequence clusters were specific to one of the two donors. T-cell clones expanding and contracting after mild COVID-19 in two donors were tracked by longitudinal TCRalpha and TCRbeta repertoire sequencing. The cohort comprised two young, previously healthy adult volunteers, one female and one male. Overall study results and their limits: Contracting CD4+ clones were located mainly in the CM and EM memory subsets, whereas CD8+ clones were found to be enriched in EMRA. Whether the second-wave clones peaking on day 37 were SARS-CoV-2 specific was not confirmed. Some responding clones were found in pre-infection memory, which suggests that pre-existing cross-reactive memory T cells took part in the SARS-CoV-2 response. Only a couple of mild cases were covered in the study, and larger cohorts including severe cases with pre-infection samples were considered necessary. Clones that contracted from day 15 to 85 showed balanced CD4/CD8 phenotypes, whereas a second wave of clones that expanded from day 15 to 37 leaned towards CD4+.

The junction shows trimming of 3 bases on V and 5 bases on J, and the gene matches do not reach 7 bases of it. The germline V gene yields SGHVS for CDR1 and FNYEAQ for CDR2. The CDR3 runs 14 amino acids, cysteine and phenylalanine included. Solely the CDR3 DNA is kept, with 42 bases framed from the first base. PBMCs were isolated by Ficoll-Paque density gradient centrifugation. Specimen: PBMCs or a T cell subset sorted from them (not recorded which). The source of this sequence is an adult woman who had mild COVID-19 (a few samples of this study predate the infection). The sample titles of this study are shuffled in the database, so cell type and time point are left out; the donor was told from shared clones. This chain is built from TRBV7-6 and TRBJ2-7; 7 bases in the middle match TRBD1. For the CDR3, the sequence is CASSFWDSGDEQYF. At the DNA level, the sequence is TGTGCCAGCAGCTTTTGGGACAGTGGCGACGAGCAGTACTTC.